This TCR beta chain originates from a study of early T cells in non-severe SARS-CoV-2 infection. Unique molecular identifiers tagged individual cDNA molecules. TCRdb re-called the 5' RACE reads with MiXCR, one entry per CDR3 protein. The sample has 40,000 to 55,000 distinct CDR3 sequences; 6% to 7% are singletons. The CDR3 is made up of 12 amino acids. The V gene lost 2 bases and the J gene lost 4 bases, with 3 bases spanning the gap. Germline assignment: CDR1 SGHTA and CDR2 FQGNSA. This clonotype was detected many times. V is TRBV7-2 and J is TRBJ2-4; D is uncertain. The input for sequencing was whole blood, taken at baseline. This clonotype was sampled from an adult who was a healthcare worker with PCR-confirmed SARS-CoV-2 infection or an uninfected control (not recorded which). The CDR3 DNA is TGTGCCAGCAGCTTAAAGAAAAACATTCAGTACTTC. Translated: CASSLKKNIQYF.